This T cell receptor (beta chain) is from a study of molecular identifiers for immune sequencing clone quantification. Study-level background: Across replicate runs, RNA obtained from approximately 20,000 or 98,000 naive CD8 cells was divided into five, with four undergoing sequencing. Whole-study results and caveats: One cell's worth of spiked Jurkat TCR RNA was reportedly detectable among approximately 980,000 naive cells.

MiXCR was run by TCRdb on the PCR reads, yielding one entry per CDR3 protein. Of about 640,000 distinct CDR3 sequences in the sample, 15% to 20% were seen once. This clonotype was seen only a few times. What it binds is unknown. V dropped 3 bases and J dropped 3 bases, with 20 bases sitting between them. This CDR3 is built from 18 residues. The TCR originated in a human donor in good health. Some libraries in this study had Jurkat cell RNA spiked in. The sequenced sample was naive CD8+ T cells from blood, with Jurkat cell RNA spiked in. The subset: FACS-sorted CD8+CD4-CCR7+CD45RA+ naive T cells. The chain joins TRBV12-3 or TRBV12-4 to TRBJ2-2, with a weak D call TRBD2 (6 bases). CDR3 DNA: TGTGCCAGCAGTTTGGGGGGAGGAGGGCCGATAGACACCGGGGAGCTGTTTTTT. Its protein product is CASSLGGGGPIDTGELFF.